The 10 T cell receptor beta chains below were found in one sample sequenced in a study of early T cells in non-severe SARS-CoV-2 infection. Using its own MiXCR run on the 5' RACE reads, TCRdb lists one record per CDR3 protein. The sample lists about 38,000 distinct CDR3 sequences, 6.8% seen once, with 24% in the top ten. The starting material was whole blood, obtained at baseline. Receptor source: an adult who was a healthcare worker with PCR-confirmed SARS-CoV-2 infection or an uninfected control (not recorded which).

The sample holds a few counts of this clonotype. CDR3 loop: CASSLTEKFNSPLHF. The CDR3 bases are TGTGCCAGCAGTTTAACAGAGAAGTTTAATTCACCCCTCCACTTT. V is TRBV27 and J is TRBJ1-6; D is uncertain. The CDR3 sequence is 15 residues long. CDR1 and CDR2 (germline): MNHEY, SMNVEV (reference sequence). Deletions cut 2 bases from V and 6 bases from J, with 11 bases between.

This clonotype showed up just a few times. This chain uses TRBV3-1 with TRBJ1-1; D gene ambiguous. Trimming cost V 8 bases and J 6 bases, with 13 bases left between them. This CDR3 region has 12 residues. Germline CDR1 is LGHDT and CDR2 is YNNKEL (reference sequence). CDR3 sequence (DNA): TGTGCCAGCCGGTTAGGGCGTTCTGAAGCTTTCTTT. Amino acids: CASRLGRSEAFF. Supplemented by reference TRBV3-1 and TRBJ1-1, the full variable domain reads DTAVSQTPKYLVTQMGNDKSIKCEQNLGHDTMYWYKQDSKKFLKIMFSYNNKELIINETVPNRFSPKSPDKAHLNLHINSLELGDSAVYFCASRLGRSEAFFGQGTRLTVV.

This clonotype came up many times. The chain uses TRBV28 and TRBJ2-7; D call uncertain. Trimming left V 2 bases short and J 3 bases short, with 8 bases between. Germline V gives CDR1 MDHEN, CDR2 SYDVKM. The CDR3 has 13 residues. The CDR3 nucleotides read TGTGCCAGCAGTTTAGGGCAGCACTACGAGCAGTACTTC. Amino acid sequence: CASSLGQHYEQYF.

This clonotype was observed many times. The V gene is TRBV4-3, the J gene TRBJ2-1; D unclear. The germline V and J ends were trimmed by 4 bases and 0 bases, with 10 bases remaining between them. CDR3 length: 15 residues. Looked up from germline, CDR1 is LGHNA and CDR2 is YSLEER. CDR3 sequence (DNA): TGCGCCAGCAGCCTCGCGAGGAGCTCCTACAATGAGCAGTTCTTC. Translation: CASSLARSSYNEQFF.

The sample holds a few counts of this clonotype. DNA of the CDR3: TGTGCCAGCAGCTTACGGGAACACAATGAGCAGTTCTTC. Translation: CASSLREHNEQFF. The V and J genes are TRBV7-3 and TRBJ2-1, with D possibly TRBD2 on 5 matching bases. The CDR3 consists of 13 residues. V gave up 2 bases and J gave up 5 bases, with 7 bases separating them. The germline gives CDR1 SGHTA, CDR2 FQGTGA.

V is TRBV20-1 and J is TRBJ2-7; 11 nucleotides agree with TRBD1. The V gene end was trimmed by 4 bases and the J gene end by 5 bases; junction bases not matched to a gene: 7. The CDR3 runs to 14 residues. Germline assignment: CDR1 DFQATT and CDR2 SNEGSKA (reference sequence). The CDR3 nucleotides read TGCAGTGCTAAGGGACAGGGGGGAGGAAACGAGCAGTACTTC. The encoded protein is CSAKGQGGGNEQYF.

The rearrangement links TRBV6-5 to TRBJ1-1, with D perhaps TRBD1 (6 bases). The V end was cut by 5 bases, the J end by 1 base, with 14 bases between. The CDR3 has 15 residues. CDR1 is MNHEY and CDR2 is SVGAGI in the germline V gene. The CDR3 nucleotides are TGTGCCAGCAGTACTCGGACAGTCAGGAACACTGAAGCTTTCTTT. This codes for CASSTRTVRNTEAFF.

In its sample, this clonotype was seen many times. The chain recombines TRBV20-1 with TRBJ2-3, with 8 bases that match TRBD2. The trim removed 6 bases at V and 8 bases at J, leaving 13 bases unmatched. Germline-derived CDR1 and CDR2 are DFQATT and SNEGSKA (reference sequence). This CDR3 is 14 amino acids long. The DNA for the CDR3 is TGCAGTGCCCGATCACAGCGGGAGCGCGGTACGCAGTATTTT. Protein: CSARSQRERGTQYF.

CDR3 in amino acids: CSAQDRAKNIQYF. In DNA form, the CDR3 reads TGCAGTGCTCAAGACAGGGCCAAAAACATTCAGTACTTC. The rearrangement uses TRBV20-1 and TRBJ2-4, with D possibly matching TRBD1 (6 bases). The CDR3 is 13 amino acids. Germline CDR1 and CDR2: DFQATT and SNEGSKA (reference sequence). V was trimmed by 5 bases and J by 1 base, leaving 9 bases between them.

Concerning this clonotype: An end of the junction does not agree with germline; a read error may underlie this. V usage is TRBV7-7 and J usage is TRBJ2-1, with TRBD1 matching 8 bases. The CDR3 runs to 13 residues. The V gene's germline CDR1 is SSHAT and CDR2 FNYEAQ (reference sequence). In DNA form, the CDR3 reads TGTGCTAGCAGCTCCGGACAGGGCAATGAGCAGTTCTTC. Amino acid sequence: CASSSGQGNEQFF.